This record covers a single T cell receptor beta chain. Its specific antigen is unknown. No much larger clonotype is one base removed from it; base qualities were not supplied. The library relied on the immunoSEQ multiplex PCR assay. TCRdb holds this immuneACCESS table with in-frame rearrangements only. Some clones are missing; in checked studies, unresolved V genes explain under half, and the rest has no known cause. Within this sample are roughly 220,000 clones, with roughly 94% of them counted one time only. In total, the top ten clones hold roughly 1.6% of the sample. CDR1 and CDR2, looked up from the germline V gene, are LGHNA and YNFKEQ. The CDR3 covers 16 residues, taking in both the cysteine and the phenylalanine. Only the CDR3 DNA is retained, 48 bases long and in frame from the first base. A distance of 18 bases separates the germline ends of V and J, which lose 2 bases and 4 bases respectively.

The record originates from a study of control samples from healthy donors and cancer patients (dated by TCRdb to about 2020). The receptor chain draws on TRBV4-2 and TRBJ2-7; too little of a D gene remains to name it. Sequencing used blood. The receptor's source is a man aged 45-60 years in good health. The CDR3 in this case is CASSQPFGLDGYEQYF. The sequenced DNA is TGTGCCAGCAGCCAACCCTTCGGGCTAGACGGTTACGAGCAGTACTTC.